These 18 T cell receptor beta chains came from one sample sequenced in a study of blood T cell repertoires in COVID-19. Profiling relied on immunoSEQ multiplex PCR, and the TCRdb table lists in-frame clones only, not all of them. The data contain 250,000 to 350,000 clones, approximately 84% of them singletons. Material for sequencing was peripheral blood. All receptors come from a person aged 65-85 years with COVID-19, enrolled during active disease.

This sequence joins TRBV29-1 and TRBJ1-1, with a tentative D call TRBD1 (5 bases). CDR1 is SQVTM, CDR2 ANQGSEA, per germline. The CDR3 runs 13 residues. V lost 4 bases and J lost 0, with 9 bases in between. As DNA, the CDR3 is TGCAGCGTTGCGGGGGGGATGAACACTGAAGCTTTCTTT. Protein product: CSVAGGMNTEAFF. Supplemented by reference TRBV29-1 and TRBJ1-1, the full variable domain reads SAVISQKPSRDICQRGTSLTIQCQVDSQVTMMFWYRQQPGQSLTLIATANQGSEATYESGFVIDKFPISRPNLTFSTLTVSNMSPEDSSIYLCSVAGGMNTEAFFGQGTRLTVV.

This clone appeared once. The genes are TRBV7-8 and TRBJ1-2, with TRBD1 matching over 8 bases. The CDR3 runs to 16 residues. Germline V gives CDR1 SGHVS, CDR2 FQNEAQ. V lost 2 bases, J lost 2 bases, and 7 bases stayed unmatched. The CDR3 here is CASSLRDRQPNYGYTF. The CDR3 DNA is TGTGCCAGCAGCTTAAGGGACAGGCAACCAAACTATGGCTACACCTTC. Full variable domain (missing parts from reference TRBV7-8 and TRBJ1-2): GAGVSQSPRYKVAKRGQDVALRCDPISGHVSLFWYQQALGQGPEFLTYFQNEAQLDKSGLPSDRFFAERPEGSVSTLKIQRTQQEDSAVYLCASSLRDRQPNYGYTFGSGTRLTVV.

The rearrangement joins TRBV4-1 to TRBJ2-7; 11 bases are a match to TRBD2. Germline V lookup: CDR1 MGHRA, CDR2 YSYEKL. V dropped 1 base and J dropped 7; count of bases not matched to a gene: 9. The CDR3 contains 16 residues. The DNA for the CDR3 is TGCGCCAGCAGCCAAGTTGCTAGCGGGGGGCCGGGGGAGCAGTACTTC. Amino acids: CASSQVASGGPGEQYF.

CDR3 coding DNA: TGTGCCAGCAGCGGGACTAGCTCCGGGGAGCTGTTTTTT. Protein product: CASSGTSSGELFF. This chain connects TRBV7-3 to TRBJ2-2, with 9 positions matching TRBD2. V was pared by 5 bases and J by 6 bases, with 1 base of the junction left unmatched. This CDR3 has 13 amino acids. CDR1 and CDR2 (germline): SGHTA, FQGTGA.

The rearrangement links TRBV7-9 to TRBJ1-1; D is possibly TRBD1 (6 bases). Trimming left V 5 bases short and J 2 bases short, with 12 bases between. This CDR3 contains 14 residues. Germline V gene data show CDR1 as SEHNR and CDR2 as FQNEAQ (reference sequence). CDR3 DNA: TGTGCCAGCAGCCCAACAGGGATCAACACTGAAGCTTTCTTT. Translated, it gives CASSPTGINTEAFF.

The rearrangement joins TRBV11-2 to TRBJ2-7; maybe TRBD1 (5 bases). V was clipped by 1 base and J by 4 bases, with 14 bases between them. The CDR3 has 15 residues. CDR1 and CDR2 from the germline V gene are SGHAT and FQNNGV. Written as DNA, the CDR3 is TGTGCCAGCAGCTTAGTAAGGGGTAGACGTTACGAGCAGTACTTC. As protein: CASSLVRGRRYEQYF. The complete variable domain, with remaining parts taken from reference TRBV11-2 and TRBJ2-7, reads EAGVAQSPRYKIIEKRQSVAFWCNPISGHATLYWYQQILGQGPKLLIQFQNNGVVDDSQLPKDRFSAERLKGVDSTLKIQPAKLEDSAVYLCASSLVRGRRYEQYFGPGTRLTVT.

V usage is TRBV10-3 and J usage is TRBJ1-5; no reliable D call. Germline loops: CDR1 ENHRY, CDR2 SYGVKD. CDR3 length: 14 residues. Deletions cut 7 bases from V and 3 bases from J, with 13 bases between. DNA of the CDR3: TGTGCCATCATTCGGACTGATGACAATCAGCCCCAGCATTTT. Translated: CAIIRTDDNQPQHF.

The CDR3 DNA reads as TGTGCCATCAGTGGAGACAGGGGCATCTACGAGCAGTACTTC. Protein product: CAISGDRGIYEQYF. V gene TRBV10-3 combines with J gene TRBJ2-7; 8 bases match TRBD1. V lost 4 bases and J lost 3; bases outside the gene matches: 5. The CDR3 extends over 14 amino acids. The V gene's germline CDR1 is ENHRY and CDR2 SYGVKD.

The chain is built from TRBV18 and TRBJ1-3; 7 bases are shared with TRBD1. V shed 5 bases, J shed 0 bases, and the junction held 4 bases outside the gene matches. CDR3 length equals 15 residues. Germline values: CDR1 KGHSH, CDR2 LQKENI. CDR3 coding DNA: TGTGCCAGCTCATCGACAGGGAGCTCTGGAAACACCATATATTTT. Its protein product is CASSSTGSSGNTIYF.

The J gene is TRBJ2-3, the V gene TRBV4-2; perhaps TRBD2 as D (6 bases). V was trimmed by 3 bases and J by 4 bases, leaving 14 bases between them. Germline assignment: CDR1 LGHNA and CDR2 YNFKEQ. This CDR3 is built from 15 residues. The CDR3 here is CASSQVEGPADTQYF. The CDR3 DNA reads TGTGCCAGCAGCCAGGTGGAGGGTCCGGCAGATACGCAGTATTTT.

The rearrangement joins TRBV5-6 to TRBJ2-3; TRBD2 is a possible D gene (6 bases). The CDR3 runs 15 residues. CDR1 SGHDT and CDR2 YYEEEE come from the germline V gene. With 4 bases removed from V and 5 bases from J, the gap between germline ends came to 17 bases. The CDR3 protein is CASSLELDGRDTQYF. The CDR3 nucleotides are TGTGCCAGCAGCCTGGAATTAGACGGGAGAGATACGCAGTATTTT.

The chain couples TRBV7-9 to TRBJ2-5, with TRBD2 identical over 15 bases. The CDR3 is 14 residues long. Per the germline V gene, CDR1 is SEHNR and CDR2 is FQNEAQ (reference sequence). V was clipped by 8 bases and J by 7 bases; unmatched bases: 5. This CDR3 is CASGLAGGPGTQYF. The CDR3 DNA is TGTGCCAGCGGACTAGCGGGGGGGCCAGGGACCCAGTACTTC.

The CDR3, as DNA: TGTGCCAGCAGCCGAGGACAGGCCGATACGCAGTATTTT. This sequence encodes CASSRGQADTQYF. V usage is TRBV6-5 and J usage is TRBJ2-3; 7 bases line up with TRBD1. Germline V gene data show CDR1 as MNHEY and CDR2 as SVGAGI. The CDR3 extends over 13 amino acids. The ends lost 6 bases at V and 6 bases at J; junction bases unmatched: 6.

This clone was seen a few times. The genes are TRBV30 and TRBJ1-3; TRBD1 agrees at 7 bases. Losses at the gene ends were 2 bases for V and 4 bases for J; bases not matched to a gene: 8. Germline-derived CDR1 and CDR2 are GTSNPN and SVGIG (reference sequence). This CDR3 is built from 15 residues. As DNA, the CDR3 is TGTGCCTGGAGTAGAGACAGGGTTAGAGGAAACACCATATATTTT. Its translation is CAWSRDRVRGNTIYF.

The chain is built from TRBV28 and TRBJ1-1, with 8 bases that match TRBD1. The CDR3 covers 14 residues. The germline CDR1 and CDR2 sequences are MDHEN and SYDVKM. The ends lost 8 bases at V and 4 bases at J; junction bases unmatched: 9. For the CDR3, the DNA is TGTGCCAGCTCTACAGGGGGAAGGCTCACTGAAGCTTTCTTT. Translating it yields CASSTGGRLTEAFF.

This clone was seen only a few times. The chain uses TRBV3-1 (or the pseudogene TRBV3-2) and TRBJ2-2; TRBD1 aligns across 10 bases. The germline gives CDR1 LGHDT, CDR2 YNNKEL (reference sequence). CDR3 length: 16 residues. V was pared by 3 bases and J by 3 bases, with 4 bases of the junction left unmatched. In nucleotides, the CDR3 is TGTGCCAGCAGCCAGTGGACAGGGGGGTACACCGGGGAGCTGTTTTTT. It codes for CASSQWTGGYTGELFF.

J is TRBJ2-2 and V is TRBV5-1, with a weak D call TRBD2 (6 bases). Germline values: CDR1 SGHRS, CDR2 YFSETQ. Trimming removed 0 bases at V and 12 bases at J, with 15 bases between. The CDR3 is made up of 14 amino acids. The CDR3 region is CASSLGDSSGQLFF. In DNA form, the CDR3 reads TGCGCCAGCAGCTTGGGGGACTCATCCGGCCAGCTGTTTTTT. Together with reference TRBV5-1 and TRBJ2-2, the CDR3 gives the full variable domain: KAGVTQTPRYLIKTRGQQVTLSCSPISGHRSVSWYQQTPGQGLQFLFEYFSETQRNKGNFPGRFSGRQFSNSRSEMNVSTLELGDSALYLCASSLGDSSGQLFFGEGSRLTVL.

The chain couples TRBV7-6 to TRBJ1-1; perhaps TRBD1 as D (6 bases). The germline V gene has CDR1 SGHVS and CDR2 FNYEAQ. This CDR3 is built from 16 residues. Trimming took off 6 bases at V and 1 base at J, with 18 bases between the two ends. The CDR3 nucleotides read TGTGCCAGCAGACCCGGGGTGACAGGTACGAACACTGAAGCTTTCTTT. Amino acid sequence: CASRPGVTGTNTEAFF.